The sequence of this TCR beta chain was determined in a study of shared clonotypes between healthy human individuals. This CDR3 contains 15 residues. Germline V lookup: CDR1 SEHNR, CDR2 FQNEAQ (reference sequence). The V end lost 4 bases, the J end lost 4 bases, and 16 bases lay between the germline ends. Profiled with immunoSEQ multiplex PCR; TCRdb holds only in-frame clones, not every one. The sample lists about 2 million clones; about 94% were seen once. Naive CD8 isolation took CD45RO-negative cells positively selected for CCR7 and excluded terminally differentiated effector memory CD45RA+ cells.

The rearrangement links TRBV7-9 to TRBJ1-1; a weak D match, TRBD1 (5 bases). The receptor was isolated from a man aged 18 to 30 in good health. The sequenced sample was naive CD8+ T cells sorted from blood. DNA for the CDR3: TGTGCCAGCAGCTCGACAGCCGTTCGGGTCACTGAAGCTTTCTTT. Translated, it gives CASSSTAVRVTEAFF.